The 20 T cell receptor beta chains presented below share a single source sample, sequenced in a study of blood T cell repertoires in COVID-19. The data were produced by immunoSEQ multiplex PCR, yet TCRdb's version contains in-frame clones alone and is incomplete. The sample has 270,000 or so clones, nearly 90% seen once. Specimen: peripheral blood. The receptors were gathered from a woman in her sixties or seventies with COVID-19, enrolled during active disease.

Points on this clone: Other DNA sequences within the sample encode an identical CDR3. V gene TRBV30 combines with J gene TRBJ1-1; 9 bases line up with TRBD1. From germline, CDR1 is GTSNPN and CDR2 SVGIG (reference sequence). This CDR3 comprises 13 residues. V dropped 4 bases and J dropped 0; count of bases not matched to a gene: 0. The CDR3 protein is CAWNRGLNTEAFF. CDR3 DNA: TGTGCCTGGAACAGGGGGCTGAACACTGAAGCTTTCTTT.

The chain recombines TRBV10-2 with TRBJ1-4; the match to TRBD1 covers 7 bases. Germline CDR1 reads WSHSY; CDR2 reads SAAADI. Losses at the gene ends were 6 bases for V and 5 bases for J; bases not matched to a gene: 12. The CDR3 has 16 residues. CDR3 loop: CASRDRRTGVNEKLFF. The CDR3 DNA sequence: TGCGCCAGCAGGGACCGCCGGACAGGTGTCAATGAAAAACTGTTTTTT.

The chain recombines TRBV20-1 with TRBJ1-2, with no clear D. This CDR3 has 11 residues. The V gene's germline CDR1 is DFQATT and CDR2 SNEGSKA (reference sequence). Trimming took 4 bases from V and 4 from J, leaving 7 bases between them. The CDR3 sequence: CSATTGYGYTF. The CDR3 DNA sequence: TGCAGTGCTACGACGGGCTATGGCTACACCTTC.

The chain uses TRBV11-2 and TRBJ2-2, with 8 bases aligning to TRBD1. This CDR3 is 15 amino acids long. Germline loops: CDR1 SGHAT, CDR2 FQNNGV. J was trimmed by 3 bases and V by 2 bases; bases with no gene match: 2. CDR3 DNA sequence: TGTGCCAGCAGCTTACAGGGGGCAGACACCGGGGAGCTGTTTTTT. Protein product: CASSLQGADTGELFF.

The chain joins TRBV19 to TRBJ1-3; D not certain. This CDR3 contains 12 residues. Germline CDR1 and CDR2: LNHDA and SQIVND (reference sequence). With 9 bases removed from V and 4 bases from J, the gap between germline ends came to 10 bases. The CDR3 loop is CASSTSGNTIYF. The CDR3 DNA reads TGTGCCAGCTCCACATCCGGAAACACCATATATTTT.

The chain has TRBV5-1 and TRBJ2-3, with D tentatively TRBD1 (7 bases). The CDR3 spans 14 residues. V was clipped by 4 bases and J by 1 base, with 10 bases between them. Germline assignment: CDR1 SGHRS and CDR2 YFSETQ. The CDR3 reads CASSDREGTDTQYF. The DNA of the CDR3 is TGCGCCAGCAGCGACAGGGAGGGCACAGATACGCAGTATTTT.

A remark on this clone: Sequence at one end of the junction differs from germline and may be a read error. This chain joins TRBV4-2 and TRBJ2-6, with D maybe TRBD2 (6 bases). The length of the CDR3 is 15 residues. In germline, CDR1 is LGHNA, CDR2 YNFKEQ. The CDR3 nucleotides are TGTGCCAGCAGCGTTGCGGGATCTGGGGCCAACGTCCCGACTTTC. Translated: CASSVAGSGANVPTF.

The chain uses TRBV27 and TRBJ2-5; no firm D call. Germline lookup yields CDR1 MNHEY and CDR2 SMNVEV (reference sequence). The CDR3 runs to 13 residues. Trimming took 5 bases from V and 2 from J, leaving 9 bases between them. For the CDR3, the DNA is TGTGCCAGCAGTCCGCGGAGTCAAGAGACCCAGTACTTC. Protein: CASSPRSQETQYF.

V is TRBV5-8 and J is TRBJ1-1; 10 bases are shared with TRBD1. Germline trimming cut 4 bases from V and 8 bases from J; bases unmatched to any gene: 8. Germline CDR1 is SGHTS and CDR2 is YDEGEE. This CDR3 is 14 amino acids long. Here the CDR3 reads CASSTGTGASEAFF. CDR3 DNA sequence: TGTGCCAGCAGCACCGGGACAGGGGCGAGCGAAGCTTTCTTT.

The chain recombines TRBV29-1 with TRBJ1-2; 9 nucleotides align to TRBD1. Germline CDR1 and CDR2: SQVTM and ANQGSEA. V shed 7 bases, J shed 4 bases, and the junction held 4 bases outside the gene matches. The CDR3 extends over 12 amino acids. CDR3 nucleotide sequence: TGCAGCGCAGCGGACAGGGGCTATGGCTACACCTTC. Protein product: CSAADRGYGYTF.

The chain combines TRBV18 with TRBJ1-2; D not resolved. The germline gives CDR1 KGHSH, CDR2 LQKENI. CDR3 length: 14 residues. The V end was cut by 1 base, the J end by 3 bases, with 9 bases between. The CDR3 reads CASSPRAMDYGYTF. CDR3 sequence (DNA): TGTGCCAGCTCACCACGTGCTATGGACTATGGCTACACCTTC.

The chain combines TRBV7-2 with TRBJ1-3, with D maybe TRBD1 (5 bases). The V gene lost 2 bases and the J gene lost 8 bases, with 10 bases spanning the gap. From germline, CDR1 is SGHTA and CDR2 FQGNSA. CDR3 length equals 13 residues. The CDR3 DNA follows: TGTGCCAGCAGCTTAAATCAGGGATACACCATATATTTT. Translating gives CASSLNQGYTIYF.

V and J are TRBV5-4 and TRBJ1-2; TRBD1 aligns across 7 bases. This CDR3 is built from 16 residues. Losses at the gene ends were 4 bases for V and 4 bases for J; bases not matched to a gene: 13. Germline V gives CDR1 SGHNT, CDR2 YYREEE (reference sequence). CDR3 residues: CASSRPTNRGSYGYTF. The CDR3 DNA follows: TGTGCCAGCAGCCGCCCAACTAACAGGGGATCCTATGGCTACACCTTC.

This clone was picked up one time. The J gene is TRBJ2-1, the V gene TRBV11-3; 8 bases are shared with TRBD2. Per germline, CDR1 SGHNT and CDR2 YENEEA. With V trimmed by 0 bases and J by 1 base, 2 bases remained unmatched. The CDR3 is 16 residues long. CDR3 loop: CASSLDSGVSYNEQFF. The CDR3 nucleotides are TGTGCCAGCAGCTTAGATAGCGGGGTGTCCTACAATGAGCAGTTCTTC.

This rearrangement joins TRBV7-2 to TRBJ2-3; tentative D call: TRBD2 (7 bases). From germline, CDR1 is SGHTA and CDR2 FQGNSA. This CDR3 region has 14 residues. Trimming left V 0 bases short and J 6 bases short, with 10 bases between. As DNA, the CDR3 is TGTGCCAGCAGCTTAGCCGGGGGGCGGGATACGCAGTATTTT. It is translated as CASSLAGGRDTQYF. The full variable domain, with the rest looked up from reference TRBV7-2 and TRBJ2-3, is GAGVSQSPSNKVTEKGKDVELRCDPISGHTALYWYRQSLGQGLEFLIYFQGNSAPDKSGLPSDRFSAERTGGSVSTLTIQRTQQEDSAVYLCASSLAGGRDTQYFGPGTRLTVL.

The V and J genes are TRBV6-4 and TRBJ1-6; 7 positions match TRBD1. The CDR3 covers 13 residues. Losses at the gene ends were 5 bases for V and 8 bases for J; bases not matched to a gene: 3. From germline, CDR1 is MRHNA and CDR2 SNTAGT. The CDR3 protein is CASSQTGDSPLHF. The CDR3 nucleotides read TGTGCCAGCAGTCAAACAGGGGATTCACCCCTCCACTTT.

The rearrangement joins TRBV5-1 to TRBJ1-3; D is unresolved. From germline, CDR1 is SGHRS and CDR2 YFSETQ. The CDR3 extends over 14 amino acids. The germline V and J ends were trimmed by 3 bases and 4 bases, with 11 bases remaining between them. CDR3 loop: CASSSTLTGNTIYF. DNA for the CDR3: TGCGCCAGCAGCTCCACCTTGACAGGAAACACCATATATTTT.

V and J are TRBV6-1 and TRBJ1-2; D is uncertain. The CDR3 sequence is 13 residues long. The germline V gene encodes CDR1 MNHNS and CDR2 SASEGT. The V gene lost 3 bases and the J gene lost 8 bases, with 13 bases spanning the gap. CDR3 in amino acids: CASSDGRVKGYTF. The CDR3, as DNA: TGTGCCAGCAGTGATGGCCGGGTTAAAGGCTACACCTTC.

This clone appeared a single time. The CDR3 sequence: CASSLGQAVYGYTF. The CDR3 bases are TGTGCCAGCAGCTTAGGACAGGCCGTCTATGGCTACACCTTC. The chain carries TRBV5-5 and TRBJ1-2; 7 bases match TRBD1. Losses at the gene ends were 2 bases for V and 4 bases for J; bases not matched to a gene: 5. Germline values: CDR1 SGHKS, CDR2 YYEKEE (reference sequence). The CDR3 consists of 14 residues.

This rearrangement joins TRBV14 to TRBJ2-5, with D perhaps TRBD1 (6 bases). Trimming removed 1 base from V and 6 bases from J, with 12 bases in between. In germline, CDR1 is SGHDN, CDR2 FVKESK. The CDR3 runs 14 residues. CDR3 loop: CASSQGWTAQTQYF. CDR3 bases: TGTGCCAGCAGCCAAGGTTGGACAGCACAGACCCAGTACTTC.